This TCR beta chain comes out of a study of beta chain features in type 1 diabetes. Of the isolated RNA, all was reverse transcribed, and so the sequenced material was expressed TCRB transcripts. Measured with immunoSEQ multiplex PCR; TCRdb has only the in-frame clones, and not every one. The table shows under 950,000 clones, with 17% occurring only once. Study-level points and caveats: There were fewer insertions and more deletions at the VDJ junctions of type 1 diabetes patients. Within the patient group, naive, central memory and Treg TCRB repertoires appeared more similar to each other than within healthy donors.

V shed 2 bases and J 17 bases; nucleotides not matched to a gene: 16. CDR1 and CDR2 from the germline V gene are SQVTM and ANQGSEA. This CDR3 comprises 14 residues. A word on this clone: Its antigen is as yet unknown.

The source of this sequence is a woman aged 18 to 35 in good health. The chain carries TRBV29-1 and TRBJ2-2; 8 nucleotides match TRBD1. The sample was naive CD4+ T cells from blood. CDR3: CSVESGTGRQGCFF. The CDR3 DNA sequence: TGCAGCGTTGAATCAGGGACAGGACGCCAAGGCTGTTTTTTT.